The present entry profiles one T cell receptor beta chain with its context. Profiled with immunoSEQ multiplex PCR; TCRdb holds only in-frame clones, not every one. The data contain roughly 91,000 clones, roughly 89% of them singletons. The germline gives CDR1 SNHLY, CDR2 FYNNEI. The CDR3 contains 15 residues. V shed 6 bases, J shed 0 bases, and the junction held 4 bases outside the gene matches. This specimen belongs to a study of T cell responses to AZD1222 COVID-19 vaccine. At the level of the study: Second doses that came at about 4 or about 12 weeks were put together.

The sequences come from peripheral blood, collected on day 0 of AZD1222 vaccination. This chain links TRBV2 with TRBJ1-5, with TRBD1 matching 8 bases. The TCR was taken from an adult in good health. This CDR3 reads CASRRTGNSNQPQHF. For the CDR3, the DNA is TGTGCCAGCAGAAGGACAGGGAATAGCAATCAGCCCCAGCATTTT.